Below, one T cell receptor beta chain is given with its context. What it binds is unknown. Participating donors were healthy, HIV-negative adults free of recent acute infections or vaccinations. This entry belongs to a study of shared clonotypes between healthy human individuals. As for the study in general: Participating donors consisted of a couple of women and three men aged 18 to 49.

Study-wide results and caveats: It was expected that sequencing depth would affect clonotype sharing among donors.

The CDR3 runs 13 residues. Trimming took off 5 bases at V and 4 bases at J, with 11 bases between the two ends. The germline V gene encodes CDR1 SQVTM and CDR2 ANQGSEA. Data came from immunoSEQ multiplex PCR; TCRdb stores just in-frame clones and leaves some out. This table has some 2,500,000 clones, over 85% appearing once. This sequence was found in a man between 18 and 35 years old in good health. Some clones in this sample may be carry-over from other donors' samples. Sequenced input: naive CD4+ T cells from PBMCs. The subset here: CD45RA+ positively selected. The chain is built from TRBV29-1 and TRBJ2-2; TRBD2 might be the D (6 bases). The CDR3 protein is CSVRASATGELFF. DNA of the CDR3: TGCAGCGTTCGAGCTAGCGCCACCGGGGAGCTGTTTTTT.